These T cell receptor beta chains were read from a single sample in a study of blood T cell repertoires in COVID-19. Produced via immunoSEQ multiplex PCR; TCRdb's table is partial and in-frame only. The table has 98,000 or so clones, about two thirds seen once; the top ten hold less than 2%. Sequencing input: peripheral blood. The receptors stem from a woman aged 40-49 years with acute or convalescent COVID-19. Both conserved end residues are part of each CDR3. D genes are given only for firm matches. Expanded clones get a size class; other rows say once, few or many, or leave the size out.

D: TRBD1
J: TRBJ2-7
size: NA
V: TRBV27
DNA: TGTGCCAGCAGTTCAGGGGGCCTTATCTACGAGCAGTACTTC
CDR3: CASSSGGLIYEQYF

D: NA
J: TRBJ1-1
size: NA
V: TRBV11-1
DNA: TGTGCCAGCACCTATACGCAGGGGTCGGGGAACACTGAAGCTTTCTTT
CDR3: CASTYTQGSGNTEAFF

D: NA
J: TRBJ2-7
size: NA
V: TRBV27
DNA: TGTGCCAGCAGTTTAGCCCAGTTCTACGAGCAGTACTTC
CDR3: CASSLAQFYEQYF

D: NA
J: TRBJ1-2
size: NA
V: TRBV12-5
DNA: TGTGCTAGTGGTGACATACCCAGGAACTATGGCTACACCTTC
CDR3: CASGDIPRNYGYTF

D: NA
J: TRBJ2-5
size: NA
V: TRBV5-6
DNA: TGTGCCAGCAGCTTGGCAGGGATCGAGACCCAGTACTTC
CDR3: CASSLAGIETQYF

D: NA
J: TRBJ2-3
size: NA
V: TRBV7-9
DNA: TGTGCCAGCAGCTTAGTGGGCTCCGATACGCAGTATTTT
CDR3: CASSLVGSDTQYF

D: NA
J: TRBJ1-6
size: NA
V: TRBV12-3/TRBV12-4
DNA: TGTGCCAGCAGTTCTTCCGAGTATTCACCCCTCCACTTT
CDR3: CASSSSEYSPLHF

D: TRBD1
J: TRBJ1-4
size: NA
V: TRBV9
DNA: TGTGCCAGCAGCGTCGGGCCAGGGGGAGTTGGGGGTGAAAAACTGTTTTTT
CDR3: CASSVGPGGVGGEKLFF

D: NA
J: TRBJ1-1
size: few
V: TRBV30
DNA: TGTGCCTGGAGTGAAGGCAGGGGGAACACTGAAGCTTTCTTT
CDR3: CAWSEGRGNTEAFF

D: TRBD2
J: TRBJ2-5
size: NA
V: TRBV6-2/TRBV6-3
DNA: TGTGCCAGCAGTTTCCGACATAGCGGGGCGCAAGAGACCCAGTACTTC
CDR3: CASSFRHSGAQETQYF

D: TRBD1
J: TRBJ1-2
size: once
V: TRBV4-3
DNA: TGCGCCAGCAGCCATGGGGGACAGGGGGGTGGCTACACCTTC
CDR3: CASSHGGQGGGYTF

D: TRBD2
J: TRBJ2-1
size: once
V: TRBV14
DNA: TGTGCCAGCAGCCCAGCGGGGGCGAAGCAGTTCTTC
CDR3: CASSPAGAKQFF

D: TRBD1
J: TRBJ1-1
size: NA
V: TRBV6-5
DNA: TGTGCCAGCGGGTTGACAGGGGACACTGAAGCTTTCTTT
CDR3: CASGLTGDTEAFF

D: TRBD1
J: TRBJ1-5
size: NA
V: TRBV28
DNA: TGTGCCAGCAGCCGCGACAGGGGAAATCAGCCCCAGCATTTT
CDR3: CASSRDRGNQPQHF